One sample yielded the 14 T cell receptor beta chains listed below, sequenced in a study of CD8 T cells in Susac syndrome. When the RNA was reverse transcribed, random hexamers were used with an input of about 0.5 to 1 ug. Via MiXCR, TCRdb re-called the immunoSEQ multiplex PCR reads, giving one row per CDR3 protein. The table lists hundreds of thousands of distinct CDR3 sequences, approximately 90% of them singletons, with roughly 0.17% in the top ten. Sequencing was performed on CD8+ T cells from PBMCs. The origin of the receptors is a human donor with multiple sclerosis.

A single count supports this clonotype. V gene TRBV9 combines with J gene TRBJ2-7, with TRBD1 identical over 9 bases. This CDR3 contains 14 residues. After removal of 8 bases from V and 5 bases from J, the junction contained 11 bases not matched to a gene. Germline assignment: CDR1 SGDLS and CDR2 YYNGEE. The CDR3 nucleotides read TGTGCCAGTGGTCCATGGGACAGGGACCACGAGCAGTACTTC. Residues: CASGPWDRDHEQYF.

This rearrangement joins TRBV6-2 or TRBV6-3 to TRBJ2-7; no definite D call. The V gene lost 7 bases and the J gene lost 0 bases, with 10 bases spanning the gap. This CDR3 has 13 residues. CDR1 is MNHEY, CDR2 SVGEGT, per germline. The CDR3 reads CASMYSTSYEQYF. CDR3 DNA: TGTGCCAGCATGTACAGCACCTCCTACGAGCAGTACTTC.

This CDR3 reads CASSYNPPGLPYEQYF. The CDR3 DNA sequence: TGTGCCAGCAGTTACAATCCCCCGGGACTACCCTACGAGCAGTACTTC. This chain connects TRBV6-6 to TRBJ2-7; 7 bases are a match to TRBD2. Trimming took 2 bases from V and 2 from J; bases not matched to a gene: 9. Germline CDR1 and CDR2: MNHNY and SVGAGI (reference sequence). The CDR3 has 16 residues.

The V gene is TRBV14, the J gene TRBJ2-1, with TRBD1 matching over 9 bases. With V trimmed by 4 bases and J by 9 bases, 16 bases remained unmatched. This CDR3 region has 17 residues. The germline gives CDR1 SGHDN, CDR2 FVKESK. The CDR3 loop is CASSPRTGTGKYGEQFF. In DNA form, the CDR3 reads TGTGCCAGCAGCCCGAGGACCGGGACAGGGAAATATGGTGAGCAGTTCTTC.

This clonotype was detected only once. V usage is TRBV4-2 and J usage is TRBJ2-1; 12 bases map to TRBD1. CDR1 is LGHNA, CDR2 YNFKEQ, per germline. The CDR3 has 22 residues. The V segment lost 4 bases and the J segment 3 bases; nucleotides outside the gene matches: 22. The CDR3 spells CASSPPITAGTGGVSGYNEQFF. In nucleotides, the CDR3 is TGTGCCAGCAGCCCCCCAATTACGGCCGGGACAGGGGGCGTGAGTGGCTACAATGAGCAGTTCTTC.

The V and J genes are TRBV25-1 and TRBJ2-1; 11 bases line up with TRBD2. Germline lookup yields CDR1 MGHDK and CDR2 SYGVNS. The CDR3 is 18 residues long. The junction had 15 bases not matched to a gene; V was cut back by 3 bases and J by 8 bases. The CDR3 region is CASSDGTSPSGGRDEQFF. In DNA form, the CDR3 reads TGTGCCAGCAGTGACGGGACGTCCCCTAGCGGGGGGAGGGATGAGCAGTTCTTC.

The CDR3 spells CASSLVVGQGNSPLHF. The CDR3 DNA reads as TGTGCCAGCAGCTTAGTAGTAGGGCAGGGTAATTCACCCCTCCACTTT. The chain links TRBV7-9 to TRBJ1-6, with D possibly being TRBD1 (5 bases). There are 16 residues in the CDR3. Germline V gene sequence: CDR1 SEHNR, CDR2 FQNEAQ (reference sequence). The germline V and J ends were trimmed by 1 base and 6 bases, with 13 bases remaining between them. Based on the CDR3 plus reference TRBV7-9 and TRBJ1-6, the full variable domain is DTGVSQNPRHKITKRGQNVTFRCDPISEHNRLYWYRQTLGQGPEFLTYFQNEAQLEKSRLLSDRFSAERPKGSFSTLEIQRTEQGDSAMYLCASSLVVGQGNSPLHFGNGTRLTVT.

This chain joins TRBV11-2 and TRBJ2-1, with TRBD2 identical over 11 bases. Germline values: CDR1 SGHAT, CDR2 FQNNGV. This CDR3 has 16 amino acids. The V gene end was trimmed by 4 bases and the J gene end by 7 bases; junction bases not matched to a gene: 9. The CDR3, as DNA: TGTGCCAGCAGCTCGATTAGCGGGGGGGCCGGGAATGAGCAGTTCTTC. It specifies CASSSISGGAGNEQFF. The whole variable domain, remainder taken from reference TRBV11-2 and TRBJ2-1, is EAGVAQSPRYKIIEKRQSVAFWCNPISGHATLYWYQQILGQGPKLLIQFQNNGVVDDSQLPKDRFSAERLKGVDSTLKIQPAKLEDSAVYLCASSSISGGAGNEQFFGPGTRLTVL.

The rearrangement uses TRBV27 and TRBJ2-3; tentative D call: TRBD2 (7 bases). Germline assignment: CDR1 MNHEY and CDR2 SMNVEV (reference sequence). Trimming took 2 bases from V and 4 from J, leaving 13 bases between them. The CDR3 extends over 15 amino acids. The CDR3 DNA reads TGTGCCAGCAGTTTAGCTTCGGGGGGCTCAGATACGCAGTATTTT. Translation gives CASSLASGGSDTQYF.

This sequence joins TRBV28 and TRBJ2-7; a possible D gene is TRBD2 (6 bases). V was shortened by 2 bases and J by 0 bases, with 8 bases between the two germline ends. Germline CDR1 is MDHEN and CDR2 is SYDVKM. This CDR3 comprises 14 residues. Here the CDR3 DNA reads TGTGCCAGCAGTTTAATGCGGGGCTCCTACGAGCAGTACTTC. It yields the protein CASSLMRGSYEQYF.

In nucleotides, the CDR3 is TGTGCCAGCAGCCGAGAGGGCGCACAGGACCACTACGAGCAGTACTTC. Residues: CASSREGAQDHYEQYF. The genes are TRBV7-9 and TRBJ2-7; D possibly uses TRBD1 or TRBD2 (5 bases each). This CDR3 has 16 amino acids. Looked up from germline, CDR1 is SEHNR and CDR2 is FQNEAQ (reference sequence). V shed 5 bases and J shed 3 bases, with 20 bases lying between them.

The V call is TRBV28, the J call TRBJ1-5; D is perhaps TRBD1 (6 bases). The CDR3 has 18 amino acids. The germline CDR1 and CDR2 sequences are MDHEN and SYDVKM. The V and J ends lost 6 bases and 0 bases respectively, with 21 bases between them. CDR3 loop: CASSWSRVQGDSNQPQHF. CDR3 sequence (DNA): TGTGCCAGCAGCTGGAGTCGAGTACAGGGTGATAGCAATCAGCCCCAGCATTTT.

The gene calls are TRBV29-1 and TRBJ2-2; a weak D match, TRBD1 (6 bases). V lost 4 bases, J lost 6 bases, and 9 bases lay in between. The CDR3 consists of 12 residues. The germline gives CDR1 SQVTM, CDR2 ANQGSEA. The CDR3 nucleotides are TGCAGCGTTGTTTCAGGGGCCGGGGAGCTGTTTTTT. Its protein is CSVVSGAGELFF.

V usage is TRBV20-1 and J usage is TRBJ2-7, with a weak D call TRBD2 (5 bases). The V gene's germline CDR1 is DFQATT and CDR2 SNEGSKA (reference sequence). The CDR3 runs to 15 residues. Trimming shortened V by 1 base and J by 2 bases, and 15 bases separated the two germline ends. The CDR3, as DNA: TGCAGTGCTAGAGGGACGCGGGTGCCCACCTACGAGCAGTACTTC. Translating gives CSARGTRVPTYEQYF.